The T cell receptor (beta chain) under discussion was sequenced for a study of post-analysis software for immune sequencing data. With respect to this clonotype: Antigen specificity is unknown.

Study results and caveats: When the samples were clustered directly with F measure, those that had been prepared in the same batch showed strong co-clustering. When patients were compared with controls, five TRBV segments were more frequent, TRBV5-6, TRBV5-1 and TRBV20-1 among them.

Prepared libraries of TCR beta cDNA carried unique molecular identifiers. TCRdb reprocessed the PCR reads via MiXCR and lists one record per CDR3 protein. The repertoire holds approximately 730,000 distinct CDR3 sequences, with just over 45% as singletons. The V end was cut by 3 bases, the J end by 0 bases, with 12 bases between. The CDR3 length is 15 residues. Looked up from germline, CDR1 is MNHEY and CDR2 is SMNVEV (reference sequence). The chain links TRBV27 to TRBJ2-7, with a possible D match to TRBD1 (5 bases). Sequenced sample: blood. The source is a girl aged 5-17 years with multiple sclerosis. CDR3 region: CASSLSPDSSYEQYF. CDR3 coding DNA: TGTGCCAGCAGTTTGAGCCCTGACAGCTCCTACGAGCAGTACTTC.